This TCR beta chain derives from a study of T-cell memory formation after mild COVID-19. Study details: TCR clusters were mostly confined to one donor each.

Barcoded TCR alpha and TCR beta cDNA libraries with UMIs came from 5'RACE using constant-segment primers. TCRdb recomputed calls from the 5' RACE reads with MiXCR, one row per CDR3 protein. The table includes around 530,000 distinct CDR3 sequences, roughly 22% detected once. The sequenced sample was PBMCs or a T cell subset sorted from them (not recorded which). The TCR sequence derives from an adult woman who had mild COVID-19 (a few samples of this study predate the infection). Cell type and time point are not known.

The CDR3 region has the DNA TGTGCCAGCAGCCGGGGACAGGGGGCTACTAATGAGCAGTTCTTC. The encoded protein is CASSRGQGATNEQFF. The chain has TRBV5-5 and TRBJ2-1, with 12 bases matching TRBD1. Trimming at V came to 4 bases and at J to 7 bases, leaving 6 bases not matched to a gene. CDR1 is SGHKS, CDR2 YYEKEE, per germline (reference sequence). The CDR3 loop spans 15 amino acids.